The clone carrying this TCR beta chain was seen more than once but under ten times. Its antigen is currently unknown. Unique molecular identifiers were built into the TCR beta cDNA libraries. TCRdb re-called the PCR reads with MiXCR, one entry per CDR3 protein. Of about 540,000 distinct CDR3 sequences in the sample, 30% to 40% were seen once. The data originate from a study of post-analysis software for immune sequencing data. Study-wide points: Elevated frequency relative to controls characterized about 5 TRBV segments in patients, TRBV5-6, TRBV5-1 and TRBV20-1 among them. By F measure, strong co-clustering occurred among samples prepared in the same batch.

Unmatched junction bases numbered 7, after V lost 3 bases and J lost 0 bases. CDR1 is SQVTM, CDR2 ANQGSEA, per germline. The CDR3 contains 15 residues. This receptor was taken from a girl aged 2 to 17 with multiple sclerosis. Material: blood. The rearrangement links TRBV29-1 to TRBJ1-2, with 7 nucleotides matching TRBD1. The CDR3 sequence is CSVEGQGGSNYGYTF. The CDR3 nucleotides are TGCAGCGTTGAGGGCCAAGGGGGCTCTAACTATGGCTACACCTTC.